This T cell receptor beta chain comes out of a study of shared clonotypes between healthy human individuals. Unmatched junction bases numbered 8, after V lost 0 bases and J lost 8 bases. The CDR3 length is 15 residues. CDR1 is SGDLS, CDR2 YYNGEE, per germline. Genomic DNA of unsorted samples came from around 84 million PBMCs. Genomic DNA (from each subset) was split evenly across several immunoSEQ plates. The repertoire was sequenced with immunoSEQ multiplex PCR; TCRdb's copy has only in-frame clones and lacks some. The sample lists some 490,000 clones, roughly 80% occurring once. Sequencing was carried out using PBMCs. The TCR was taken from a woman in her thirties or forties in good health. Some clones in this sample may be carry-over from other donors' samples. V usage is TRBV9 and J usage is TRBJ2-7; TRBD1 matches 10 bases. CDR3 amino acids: CASSVVSGTGVQQYF. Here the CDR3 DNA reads TGTGCCAGCAGCGTAGTCAGTGGGACAGGGGTTCAGCAGTACTTC.